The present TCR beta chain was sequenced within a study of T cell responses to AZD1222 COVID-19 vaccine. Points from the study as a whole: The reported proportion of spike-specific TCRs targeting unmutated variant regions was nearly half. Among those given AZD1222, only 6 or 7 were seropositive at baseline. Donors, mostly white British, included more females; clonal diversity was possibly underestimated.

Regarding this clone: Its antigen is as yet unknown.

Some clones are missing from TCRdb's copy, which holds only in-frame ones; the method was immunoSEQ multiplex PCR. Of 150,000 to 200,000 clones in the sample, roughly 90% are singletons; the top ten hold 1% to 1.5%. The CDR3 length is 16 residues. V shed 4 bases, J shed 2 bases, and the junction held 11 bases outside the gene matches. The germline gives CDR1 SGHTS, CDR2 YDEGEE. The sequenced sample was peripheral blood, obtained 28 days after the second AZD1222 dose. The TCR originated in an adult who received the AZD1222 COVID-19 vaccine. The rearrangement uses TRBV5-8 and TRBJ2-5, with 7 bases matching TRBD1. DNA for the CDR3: TGTGCCAGCAGCCCACGGACAGGACCCTTTCAAGAGACCCAGTACTTC. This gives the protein CASSPRTGPFQETQYF. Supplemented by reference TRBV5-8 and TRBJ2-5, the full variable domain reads EAGVTQSPTHLIKTRGQQATLRCSPISGHTSVYWYQQALGLGLQFLLWYDEGEERNRGNFPPRFSGRQFPNYSSELNVNALELEDSALYLCASSPRTGPFQETQYFGPGTRLLVL.